This T cell receptor beta chain was retrieved from a study of beta chain features in type 1 diabetes. Study observations and caveats: All four CD4+ subsets of Type 1 diabetes patients contained TCRB CDR3s that were moderately but significantly shorter. Compared with healthy donors, patients appeared to share more similar naive, central memory and regulatory TCRB repertoires. High TCR expression in some cells could lead to their over-representation in cDNA sequencing. Patients and controls would share equally any PCR tilt toward shorter templates.

Expressed TCRB transcripts were sequenced after all isolated RNA was converted to cDNA. Using immunoSEQ multiplex PCR, the repertoire was profiled, and TCRdb retains in-frame clones only, with some absent. The sample contains more than 300,000 clones, 7.5% to 9% of which appear only once. In the case of this clone: Its antigen is still unknown.

The V end was cut by 4 bases, the J end by 3 bases, with 13 bases between. Germline-derived CDR1 and CDR2 are MNHNS and SASEGT. CDR3 length: 14 residues. J is TRBJ2-7 and V is TRBV6-1; D may be TRBD1 (6 bases). The TCR was taken from a woman younger than 30 in good health. Material: central memory CD4+ T cells from blood. The CDR3 loop reads CASSVLGQNYEQYF. As DNA, the CDR3 is TGTGCCAGCAGTGTATTAGGACAGAACTACGAGCAGTACTTC.